One sample yielded the 20 T cell receptor beta chains listed below, sequenced in a study of cytomegalovirus exposure and HLA in healthy donors (dated by TCRdb to 2017 to 2019). To prepare the library, the immunoSEQ multiplex PCR assay was applied. The multiplex PCR relied on a mix of 60 forward primers for TCR Vbeta segments and 13 reverse primers for TCR Jbeta segments. This immuneACCESS table, as held by TCRdb, lists in-frame sequences with V and J called but not all clones. Of the missing ones, under half trace to an unresolved V gene in checked studies; the others have no known cause. This sample has 100,000 to 150,000 clones in its table, and roughly 79% of those were observed once. The ten largest clones capture roughly 1.5% of the sample. The sample comprised PBMCs. All receptors come from a young woman in good health and CMV-seronegative.

The chain is built from TRBV7-2 and TRBJ2-3, with no clear D. The V end lost 5 bases, the J end lost 2 bases, and 14 bases lay between the germline ends. This CDR3 has 15 residues. Germline CDR1 is SGHTA and CDR2 is FQGNSA. CDR3 nucleotide sequence: TGTGCCAGCAGCCTTACGTCCGGGTCCACAGATACGCAGTATTTT. Its translation is CASSLTSGSTDTQYF.

The rearrangement joins TRBV18 to TRBJ2-7; 9 positions match TRBD1. The CDR3 is made up of 13 amino acids. Trimming took 6 bases from V and 5 from J; bases not matched to a gene: 5. The germline CDR1 and CDR2 sequences are KGHSH and LQKENI. In DNA, the CDR3 is TGTGCCAGCTCGGGGGACAGGGTCCACGAGCAGTACTTC. It yields the protein CASSGDRVHEQYF. The full variable domain, with the rest looked up from reference TRBV18 and TRBJ2-7, is NAGVMQNPRHLVRRRGQEARLRCSPMKGHSHVYWYRQLPEEGLKFMVYLQKENIIDESGMPKERFSAEFPKEGPSILRIQQVVRGDSAAYFCASSGDRVHEQYFGPGTRLTVT.

The chain recombines TRBV30 with TRBJ2-2; D possibly corresponds to TRBD1 (6 bases). In germline, CDR1 is GTSNPN, CDR2 SVGIG (reference sequence). V was pared by 0 bases and J by 6 bases, with 14 bases between. This CDR3 has 15 residues. DNA for the CDR3: TGTGCCTGGAGTGTAGGCCCAGGGGACGCCGGGGAGCTGTTTTTT. It encodes CAWSVGPGDAGELFF.

In DNA, the CDR3 is TGTGCCAGCAGCGGGACAGGGGGCGGCTACGGCTACACCTTC. It translates to CASSGTGGGYGYTF. The chain employs TRBV5-4 and TRBJ1-2; TRBD1 aligns across 12 bases. This CDR3 is built from 14 residues. CDR1 is SGHNT, CDR2 YYREEE, per germline (reference sequence). The ends lost 4 bases at V and 8 bases at J; junction bases unmatched: 6.

The chain is built from TRBV29-1 and TRBJ2-5; 7 nucleotides agree with TRBD1. J lost 5 bases, V lost 3 bases, and 6 bases had no gene match. Germline CDR1 and CDR2: SQVTM and ANQGSEA. The CDR3 has 13 amino acids. The CDR3, as DNA: TGCAGCGTTGACCCTACAGGGGCGGAGACCCAGTACTTC. It encodes CSVDPTGAETQYF.

The gene calls are TRBV25-1 and TRBJ1-1; possibly TRBD1 for D (5 bases). CDR1 and CDR2 from the germline V gene are MGHDK and SYGVNS. This CDR3 spans 15 amino acids. The V end was cut by 7 bases, the J end by 1 base, with 16 bases between. The CDR3 DNA is TGTGCCAGCACCCGTTCTAGGGGTCCGAACACTGAAGCTTTCTTT. This gives the protein CASTRSRGPNTEAFF.

This clone was seen more than once but under ten times. V gene TRBV7-9 combines with J gene TRBJ2-3; 13 positions agree with TRBD2. CDR1 SEHNR and CDR2 FQNEAQ come from the germline V gene (reference sequence). This CDR3 spans 15 amino acids. The CDR3 reads CSTTPLAGGIGTQYF. The CDR3 DNA reads as TGTTCCACCACACCACTAGCGGGAGGGATTGGTACGCAGTATTTT.

The chain uses TRBV11-3 and TRBJ2-4; D is unclear. This CDR3 has 16 amino acids. V dropped 7 bases and J dropped 0 bases, with 16 bases sitting between them. Looked up from germline, CDR1 is SGHNT and CDR2 is YENEEA. CDR3 sequence reads: CASNGGNVLAKNIQYF. CDR3 nucleotides: TGTGCCAGCAATGGCGGAAACGTTCTAGCCAAAAACATTCAGTACTTC.

This chain's CDR3 is CASSLGVGGTESEDYF. DNA of the CDR3: TGTGCCAGCAGCTTAGGGGTCGGAGGGACTGAATCCGAGGATTACTTC. The chain uses TRBV7-9 and TRBJ2-7, with TRBD2 as a possible D gene (6 bases). V was cut by 1 base and J by 13 bases, with 26 bases left in between. The CDR3 loop spans 16 amino acids. Germline-derived CDR1 and CDR2 are SEHNR and FQNEAQ (reference sequence). The variable domain in full, completed from reference TRBV7-9 and TRBJ2-7, reads DTGVSQNPRHKITKRGQNVTFRCDPISEHNRLYWYRQTLGQGPEFLTYFQNEAQLEKSRLLSDRFSAERPKGSFSTLEIQRTEQGDSAMYLCASSLGVGGTESEDYFGPGTRLTVT.

The chain uses TRBV6-5 and TRBJ2-7, with 7 bases lining up with TRBD1. V lost 10 bases, J lost 5 bases, and 14 bases stayed unmatched. Per the germline V gene, CDR1 is MNHEY and CDR2 is SVGAGI. CDR3 size: 14 residues. For the CDR3, the DNA is TGTGCCACCGCCCCAACAGGGGTTATCGACGAGCAGTACTTC. As protein: CATAPTGVIDEQYF.

This clone occurred once. The chain joins TRBV27 to TRBJ2-3; D is possibly TRBD2 (5 bases). Germline V gene lookup returns CDR1 MNHEY and CDR2 SMNVEV (reference sequence). V was clipped by 2 bases and J by 7 bases, with 16 bases between them. The CDR3 is 15 amino acids. The CDR3 sequence: CASSLRPAEDHTQYF. The CDR3 nucleotides are TGTGCCAGCAGTTTACGCCCAGCGGAAGATCATACGCAGTATTTT.

The chain couples TRBV19 to TRBJ1-3, with 7 bases aligning to TRBD1. V lost 6 bases and J lost 4; bases outside the gene matches: 6. The CDR3 is 14 residues long. Germline V gene sequence: CDR1 LNHDA, CDR2 SQIVND (reference sequence). CDR3: CASSQGGPGNTIYF. The CDR3 coding sequence is TGTGCCAGTAGCCAAGGGGGCCCAGGAAACACCATATATTTT.

This chain links TRBV11-2 with TRBJ2-2, with D tentatively TRBD1 (5 bases). Trimming pared 5 bases from V and 10 bases from J, leaving 14 bases between. Germline CDR1 and CDR2: SGHAT and FQNNGV. This CDR3 is 13 amino acids long. The CDR3 here is CASSPDILEELFF. CDR3 bases: TGTGCCAGCAGCCCGGACATATTGGAGGAGCTGTTTTTT.

The CDR3 loop is CASKLEFGGGGADTQYF. CDR3 in DNA: TGTGCCAGCAAATTGGAATTTGGCGGGGGAGGGGCAGATACGCAGTATTTT. This sequence joins TRBV7-9 and TRBJ2-3; 7 bases are a match to TRBD2. The CDR3 runs 17 residues. Per germline, CDR1 SEHNR and CDR2 FQNEAQ (reference sequence). V shed 7 bases, J shed 4 bases, and the junction held 17 bases outside the gene matches.

This clone was found once. V gene TRBV6-5 combines with J gene TRBJ2-2, with D uncertain. There are 12 residues in the CDR3. Germline-derived CDR1 and CDR2 are MNHEY and SVGAGI. Deletions cut 8 bases from V and 4 bases from J, with 8 bases between. DNA for the CDR3: TGTGCCAGCTTCCGAGGCACCGGGGAGCTGTTTTTT. This encodes CASFRGTGELFF.

V and J are TRBV6-6 and TRBJ1-5, with D hard to call. The V end lost 7 bases, the J end lost 7 bases, and 14 bases lay between the germline ends. Germline assignment: CDR1 MNHNY and CDR2 SVGAGI (reference sequence). CDR3 length: 13 amino acids. CDR3 coding DNA: TGTGCCAGCACCCAGGCCCCACACCAGCCCCAGCATTTT. Its translation: CASTQAPHQPQHF.

This chain uses TRBV19 with TRBJ1-2; 10 positions agree with TRBD1. CDR1 is LNHDA, CDR2 SQIVND, per germline (reference sequence). The CDR3 has 16 residues. Trimming took 6 bases from V and 5 from J; bases not matched to a gene: 12. The CDR3 region has the DNA TGTGCCAGTAGAAGCCCGGGACAGGGGTCGGGGTATGGCTACACCTTC. Protein product: CASRSPGQGSGYGYTF.

This clone was recorded only once. The gene calls are TRBV5-1 and TRBJ1-2, with 12 nucleotides matching TRBD1. The ends lost 2 bases at V and 3 bases at J; junction bases unmatched: 2. This CDR3 contains 15 residues. Germline CDR1 SGHRS, CDR2 YFSETQ. This chain's CDR3 is CASSLGTGGDYGYTF. The DNA of the CDR3 is TGCGCCAGCAGCTTAGGGACAGGGGGCGACTATGGCTACACCTTC.

This chain links TRBV4-1 with TRBJ2-5; D gene uncertain. Per the germline V gene, CDR1 is MGHRA and CDR2 is YSYEKL. CDR3 length equals 15 residues. The germline V and J ends were trimmed by 1 base and 5 bases, with 14 bases remaining between them. The CDR3 protein is CASSQAPYLTETQYF. CDR3 coding DNA: TGCGCCAGCAGCCAAGCCCCCTACTTAACGGAGACCCAGTACTTC.

This rearrangement joins TRBV23-1 to TRBJ1-1; 8 nucleotides line up with TRBD1. TRBV23-1 is filed as an ORF, its function uncertain. The ends lost 5 bases at V and 4 bases at J; junction bases unmatched: 6. The CDR3 runs 14 residues. Here the CDR3 DNA reads TGCGCCAGCAGTGAGGACAGGGAAAGCACTGAAGCTTTCTTT. Translation: CASSEDRESTEAFF.